One and the same sample provided the 26 T cell receptor beta chains below, sequenced in a study of blood T cell repertoires in COVID-19. The protocol was immunoSEQ multiplex PCR, while the TCRdb copy is restricted to in-frame clones and leaves out a portion. The table lists over 250,000 clones, about 91% of them singletons, with about 2.5% in the top ten. What was sequenced was peripheral blood. These receptor sequences come from a person aged 18 to 35 with COVID-19, enrolled during active disease.

The chain has TRBV6-2 or TRBV6-3 and TRBJ2-3; TRBD2 agrees at 14 bases. The J segment lost 3 bases and the V segment lost 0 bases, leaving 11 bases of the junction unmatched. CDR3 size: 20 residues. Germline values: CDR1 MNHEY, CDR2 SVGEGT. For the CDR3, the DNA is TGTGCCAGCAGTTACTCGAGGGAGGGGACTAGCGGGAGTTTGACAGATACGCAGTATTTT. This codes for CASSYSREGTSGSLTDTQYF.

The rearrangement joins TRBV28 to TRBJ2-3; 8 nucleotides align to TRBD2. CDR1 is MDHEN, CDR2 SYDVKM, per germline. With V trimmed by 6 bases and J by 3 bases, 11 bases remained unmatched. The CDR3 loop spans 16 amino acids. CDR3 coding DNA: TGTGCCAGCAGCTTTACGGGAGGGTGGAGTACAGATACGCAGTATTTT. Its translation: CASSFTGGWSTDTQYF. The full variable domain, with the rest looked up from reference TRBV28 and TRBJ2-3, is DVKVTQSSRYLVKRTGEKVFLECVQDMDHENMFWYRQDPGLGLRLIYFSYDVKMKEKGDIPEGYSVSREKKERFSLILESASTNQTSMYLCASSFTGGWSTDTQYFGPGTRLTVL.

The gene calls are TRBV10-3 and TRBJ2-7; 10 positions match TRBD2. CDR3 length equals 15 residues. V lost 10 bases, J lost 3 bases, and 12 bases stayed unmatched. Germline CDR1 and CDR2: ENHRY and SYGVKD. The CDR3 spells CATQLGTSDNYEQYF. The CDR3 nucleotides read TGTGCCACCCAATTGGGGACTAGCGACAACTACGAGCAGTACTTC.

The genes are TRBV6-5 and TRBJ2-3; tentatively, D is TRBD2 (5 bases). The germline V gene encodes CDR1 MNHEY and CDR2 SVGAGI. V shed 6 bases and J shed 6 bases, with 16 bases lying between them. The CDR3 is 14 residues long. CDR3 coding DNA: TGTGCCAGCAGGACGGGAAACTTACCGGATACGCAGTATTTT. This translates into CASRTGNLPDTQYF.

The V and J genes are TRBV28 and TRBJ1-6; D call uncertain. The CDR3 sequence is 12 residues long. Trimming took off 5 bases at V and 11 bases at J, with 10 bases between the two ends. CDR1 and CDR2 (germline): MDHEN, SYDVKM. DNA of the CDR3: TGTGCCAGCAGTCTTCCGGGTACACCCCTCCACTTT. Encoded protein: CASSLPGTPLHF.

The gene calls are TRBV19 and TRBJ1-1; a possible D gene is TRBD1 (5 bases). The CDR3 covers 14 residues. CDR1 LNHDA and CDR2 SQIVND come from the germline V gene (reference sequence). Trimming removed 11 bases from V and 0 bases from J, with 16 bases in between. This chain's CDR3 is CASKPGELNTEAFF. The CDR3 DNA reads TGTGCCTCCAAACCGGGGGAACTGAACACTGAAGCTTTCTTT.

The gene calls are TRBV12-3 or TRBV12-4 and TRBJ1-1, with 8 bases aligning to TRBD1. V gave up 8 bases and J gave up 6 bases; unmatched junction bases: 2. This CDR3 has 11 residues. The CDR3 nucleotides are TGTGCCAGCGGACAGGGCCCTGAAGCTTTCTTT. Translating it yields CASGQGPEAFF.

This clone was detected only once. The CDR3 here is CATSDSATGSNEKLFF. CDR3 bases: TGTGCCACCAGTGACTCGGCGACAGGAAGTAATGAAAAACTGTTTTTT. The chain links TRBV24-1 to TRBJ1-4; a weak D match, TRBD1 (6 bases). V was trimmed by 4 bases and J by 4 bases, leaving 15 bases between them. This CDR3 region has 16 residues. From germline, CDR1 is KGHDR and CDR2 SFDVKD.

V gene TRBV4-1 combines with J gene TRBJ1-4; D uncertain. The germline V and J ends were trimmed by 5 bases and 5 bases, with 15 bases remaining between them. The germline CDR1 and CDR2 sequences are MGHRA and YSYEKL. The CDR3 totals 15 residues. The CDR3 DNA follows: TGCGCCAGCAGCTCCAACACCGGGAAGAATGAAAAACTGTTTTTT. Translated, it gives CASSSNTGKNEKLFF.

The chain is built from TRBV28 and TRBJ2-5; D is perhaps TRBD1 (6 bases). The germline gives CDR1 MDHEN, CDR2 SYDVKM. Trimming shortened V by 4 bases and J by 4 bases, and 13 bases separated the two germline ends. The CDR3 is 14 residues long. CDR3 DNA: TGTGCCAGCAGTTCCGGGACATTGCCAGAGACCCAGTACTTC. This codes for CASSSGTLPETQYF. The full variable domain, its missing parts supplied by reference TRBV28 and TRBJ2-5, is DVKVTQSSRYLVKRTGEKVFLECVQDMDHENMFWYRQDPGLGLRLIYFSYDVKMKEKGDIPEGYSVSREKKERFSLILESASTNQTSMYLCASSSGTLPETQYFGPGTRLLVL.

V gene TRBV18 combines with J gene TRBJ1-1, with D unclear. V was pared by 4 bases and J by 6 bases, with 9 bases between. This CDR3 is 12 amino acids long. CDR1 and CDR2 (germline): KGHSH, LQKENI. Written as DNA, the CDR3 is TGTGCCAGCTCACAACAAAGCGCTGAAGCTTTCTTT. It is translated as CASSQQSAEAFF.

The rearrangement links TRBV7-2 to TRBJ2-5, with 11 positions matching TRBD2. V was pared by 5 bases and J by 2 bases, with 10 bases of the junction left unmatched. Germline-derived CDR1 and CDR2 are SGHTA and FQGNSA. The CDR3 spans 17 residues. The CDR3 DNA reads as TGTGCCAGCAGCCATTCACCCTTAGCGGGAGGGCAAGAGACCCAGTACTTC. This gives the protein CASSHSPLAGGQETQYF.

The CDR3 nucleotides read TGTGCCAGCAGCCAAGATGCGGTGCGAGGAGCTGGCTACACCTTC. Amino acids: CASSQDAVRGAGYTF. The chain has TRBV3-1 (or the pseudogene TRBV3-2) and TRBJ1-2; no clear D. CDR3 size: 15 residues. Germline V gives CDR1 LGHDT, CDR2 YNNKEL (reference sequence). V lost 0 bases and J 7 bases, leaving 15 bases between the germline ends.

This chain joins TRBV4-1 and TRBJ2-6; D remains unclear. Germline V lookup: CDR1 MGHRA, CDR2 YSYEKL. The CDR3 consists of 19 residues. V gave up 0 bases and J gave up 1 base, with 16 bases separating them. The CDR3 is CASSQEVSLIVSGANVLTF. CDR3 nucleotides: TGCGCCAGCAGCCAAGAGGTGTCCCTAATAGTTTCTGGGGCCAACGTCCTGACTTTC.

This rearrangement joins TRBV6-2 or TRBV6-3 to TRBJ2-4; 10 nucleotides align to TRBD1. Germline CDR1 is MNHEY and CDR2 is SVGEGT. V shed 6 bases, J shed 16 bases, and the junction held 9 bases outside the gene matches. This CDR3 is built from 12 residues. The CDR3 region has the DNA TGTGCCAGCAGCCCGCGACAGGGGGCCTTTTACTTC. It specifies CASSPRQGAFYF.

The chain links TRBV6-6 to TRBJ2-5; tentatively, D is TRBD1 (6 bases). The CDR3 has 14 amino acids. Germline V CDR1 and CDR2: MNHNY, SVGAGI (reference sequence). V was pared by 4 bases and J by 1 base, with 10 bases between. The CDR3 spells CASSSGQPQETQYF. The CDR3 DNA follows: TGTGCCAGCAGTTCCGGACAGCCCCAAGAGACCCAGTACTTC.

The chain recombines TRBV19 with TRBJ1-5; weak D call: TRBD1 (6 bases). V lost 5 bases to trimming and J lost 6 bases, with 14 bases between them. There are 14 residues in the CDR3. Germline V lookup: CDR1 LNHDA, CDR2 SQIVND (reference sequence). In DNA form, the CDR3 reads TGTGCCAGTAGTTTACAGGGTTTCGGTCAGCCCCAGCATTTT. This codes for CASSLQGFGQPQHF. Supplemented by reference TRBV19 and TRBJ1-5, the full variable domain reads DGGITQSPKYLFRKEGQNVTLSCEQNLNHDAMYWYRQDPGQGLRLIYYSQIVNDFQKGDIAEGYSVSREKKESFPLTVTSAQKNPTAFYLCASSLQGFGQPQHFGDGTRLSIL.

This clone occurred once. The chain uses TRBV4-2 and TRBJ2-1; no definite D call. Trimming removed 0 bases at V and 8 bases at J, with 11 bases between. This CDR3 is 14 amino acids long. The germline gives CDR1 LGHNA, CDR2 YNFKEQ. CDR3 DNA: TGTGCCAGCAGCCAAGATCAGGTTACCGATGAGCAGTTCTTC. Its protein is CASSQDQVTDEQFF.

The chain has TRBV10-3 and TRBJ1-5; 7 positions agree with TRBD1. Germline V CDR1 and CDR2: ENHRY, SYGVKD. The V and J ends lost 2 bases and 6 bases, in that order; junction bases with no gene match: 4. This CDR3 contains 14 residues. The chain's CDR3 is CAISEGQVVQPQHF. The CDR3 nucleotides read TGTGCCATCAGTGAGGGACAGGTGGTTCAGCCCCAGCATTTT.

The chain recombines TRBV28 with TRBJ2-7; weak D call: TRBD1 (6 bases). The CDR3 extends over 13 amino acids. Germline V gene data show CDR1 as MDHEN and CDR2 as SYDVKM. Trimming removed 9 bases from V and 6 bases from J, with 18 bases in between. CDR3 nucleotide sequence: TGTGCCAGTCAGGGGCCTCTTTTGCGCGAGCAGTACTTC. Residues: CASQGPLLREQYF.

This clone was seen just once. The chain has TRBV15 and TRBJ2-3; no firm D call. CDR3 length: 17 amino acids. In germline, CDR1 is LNHNV, CDR2 YYDKDF (reference sequence). Between the trimmed V and J ends, which lost 2 bases and 3 bases, there was a span of 18 bases. CDR3 DNA sequence: TGTGCCACCAGCAGACACGGAGAAGCGCGATTTACAGATACGCAGTATTTT. It encodes CATSRHGEARFTDTQYF.

V usage is TRBV7-2 and J usage is TRBJ2-7, with 13 bases fitting TRBD2. Per the germline V gene, CDR1 is SGHTA and CDR2 is FQGNSA. CDR3 length: 16 residues. V trimming: 2 bases; J trimming: 4 bases; junction bases outside the gene matches: 5. DNA of the CDR3: TGTGCCAGCAGCTTATCGGCGGGACTAGCGGGATACGAGCAGTACTTC. Protein sequence: CASSLSAGLAGYEQYF.

Remarks on this clone: Mismatch with germline at one junction end may stem from a read error. The J gene is TRBJ2-1, the V gene TRBV29-1; 8 bases map to TRBD2. The CDR3 loop spans 12 amino acids. Per germline, CDR1 SQVTM and CDR2 ANQGSEA. This CDR3 is CSLEVAGREQFF. The DNA of the CDR3 is TGCAGCCTTGAGGTAGCGGGAAGAGAGCAGTTCTTC.

Points on this clone: Compared with germline, one end of the junction differs, possibly owing to a read error. The chain links TRBV3-1 (or the pseudogene TRBV3-2) to TRBJ2-1; tentatively, D is TRBD2 (7 bases). Germline CDR1 reads LGHDT; CDR2 reads YNNKEL (reference sequence). This CDR3 has 13 amino acids. The CDR3 DNA follows: TGTGCCAGCAGCCAAATGGGGGGGCCCTTGAACGTCTTC. Amino acids: CASSQMGGPLNVF.

The V and J genes are TRBV5-4 and TRBJ2-5, with D possibly being TRBD2 (6 bases). V dropped 4 bases and J dropped 5 bases, with 12 bases sitting between them. This CDR3 spans 13 amino acids. Germline V gene lookup returns CDR1 SGHNT and CDR2 YYREEE (reference sequence). This chain's CDR3 is CASSPPSAETQYF. The CDR3 DNA sequence: TGTGCCAGCAGCCCCCCTAGCGCTGAGACCCAGTACTTC.

This rearrangement joins TRBV7-2 to TRBJ2-6; D gene unclear. The germline V gene has CDR1 SGHTA and CDR2 FQGNSA. CDR3 length: 18 amino acids. V was trimmed by 5 bases and J by 1 base, leaving 18 bases between them. CDR3 DNA sequence: TGTGCCAGCAGCCCTCCGGCCAGGTGGGTTTCTGGGGCCAACGTCCTGACTTTC. It specifies CASSPPARWVSGANVLTF.